One TCR beta chain is described in this entry. Its antigen is not identified. Trimming cost V 5 bases and J 0 bases, with 2 bases left between them. Germline values: CDR1 LNHDA, CDR2 SQIVND (reference sequence). The CDR3 is made up of 12 amino acids. This sample is drawn from a study of STAT3 mutations in large granular lymphocyte leukemia. Study information: More than half of T-LGLL patients received immunosuppressive therapy.

Libraries were prepared by immunoSEQ multiplex PCR; TCRdb keeps only in-frame clonotypes and omits some of them. This table has 4,300 or so clones, roughly 80% appearing once. Study outcomes and limitations: Every T-cell large granular lymphocyte leukemia patient had at least one immunodominant TCR beta clonotype. In several patients, dominant TCR clone burden exceeded STAT3 mutant burden.

Sequencing was done on a sample of peripheral blood mononuclear cells. The gene calls are TRBV19 and TRBJ1-5; no clear D gene. The origin of this receptor is a man in his forties with T-cell large granular lymphocyte leukemia. Some clones in this sample may be carry-over from other donors' samples. CDR3 nucleotide sequence: TGTGCCAGTAGTTTTAGCAATCAGCCCCAGCATTTT. It is translated as CASSFSNQPQHF. Looking up the rest from reference TRBV19 and TRBJ1-5 gives the full variable domain: DGGITQSPKYLFRKEGQNVTLSCEQNLNHDAMYWYRQDPGQGLRLIYYSQIVNDFQKGDIAEGYSVSREKKESFPLTVTSAQKNPTAFYLCASSFSNQPQHFGDGTRLSIL.